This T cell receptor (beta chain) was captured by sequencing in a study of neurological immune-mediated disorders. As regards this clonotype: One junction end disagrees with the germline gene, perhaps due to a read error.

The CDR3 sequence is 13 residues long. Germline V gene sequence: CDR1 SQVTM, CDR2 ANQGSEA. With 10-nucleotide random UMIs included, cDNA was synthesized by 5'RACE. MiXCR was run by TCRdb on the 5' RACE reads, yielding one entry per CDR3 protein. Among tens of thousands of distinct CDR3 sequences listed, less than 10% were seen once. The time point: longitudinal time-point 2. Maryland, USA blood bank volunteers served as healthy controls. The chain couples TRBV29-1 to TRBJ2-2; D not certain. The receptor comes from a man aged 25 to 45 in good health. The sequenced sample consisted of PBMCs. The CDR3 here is CSAEDAWTGELFF. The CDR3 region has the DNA TGCAGCGCTGAAGATGCATGGACCGGGGAGCTGTTTTTT.